This T cell receptor (beta chain) was retrieved from a study of T-cell memory formation after mild COVID-19. Study at large: TCR clusters mostly belonged to single donors. Notes on the study in general: Contracting clones from day 15 to 85 showed balanced CD4/CD8; later expanders favored CD4+. The finding that pre-infection memory included some responding clones suggested that cross-reactive memory joined.

The V end was cut by 6 bases, the J end by 11 bases, with 19 bases between. This CDR3 has 13 residues. Looked up from germline, CDR1 is ENHRY and CDR2 is SYGVKD. This clonotype was counted ten times or more. The antigen is unknown. From 5'RACE with constant-segment primers came TCR alpha and TCR beta cDNA libraries that carried sample barcodes and UMIs. TCRdb reprocessed the 5' RACE reads via MiXCR and lists one record per CDR3 protein. The table includes about 260,000 distinct CDR3 sequences, approximately 8.4% detected once. Specimen: PBMCs or a T cell subset sorted from them (not recorded which). The chain joins TRBV10-3 to TRBJ1-1; D remains ambiguous. This clonotype was sampled from a man in his late teens or twenties who had mild COVID-19 (a few samples of this study predate the infection). Cell type and time point are not known. Here the CDR3 reads CAISDNDEASAFF. The CDR3 nucleotides are TGTGCCATCAGCGACAATGATGAAGCGTCGGCTTTCTTT.